Below are 10 T cell receptor beta chains sequenced from a single sample in a study of blood T cell repertoires in COVID-19. The assay was immunoSEQ multiplex PCR, and TCRdb's table has in-frame clones only and misses some. The sample lists a few hundred thousand clones, roughly 90% occurring once. The material sequenced was PBMCs or T cells enriched from blood (not recorded which). These receptors all come from a woman aged 30 to 39 who had recovered from COVID-19.

This rearrangement joins TRBV7-9 to TRBJ2-1; 11 positions agree with TRBD2. Germline assignment: CDR1 SEHNR and CDR2 FQNEAQ (reference sequence). This CDR3 has 19 amino acids. The V gene end was trimmed by 4 bases and the J gene end by 0 bases; junction bases not matched to a gene: 11. The CDR3 nucleotides read TGTGCCAGCAGCTCCGGCGGATCTAGCGGGGGGAGCTCCTACAATGAGCAGTTCTTC. It translates to CASSSGGSSGGSSYNEQFF.

This chain links TRBV10-3 with TRBJ1-5; the D is unclear. CDR3 length: 16 residues. The V gene's germline CDR1 is ENHRY and CDR2 SYGVKD. The germline V and J ends were trimmed by 10 bases and 0 bases, with 19 bases remaining between them. Here the CDR3 DNA reads TGTGCCAGCGAGGCCGGTGGAAGGTATAGCAATCAGCCCCAGCATTTT. Protein product: CASEAGGRYSNQPQHF.

This chain connects TRBV7-6 to TRBJ2-5, with TRBD1 identical over 8 bases. This CDR3 comprises 14 residues. After removal of 6 bases from V and 4 bases from J, the junction contained 7 bases not matched to a gene. Germline-derived CDR1 and CDR2 are SGHVS and FNYEAQ. CDR3 DNA sequence: TGTGCCAGCAGTCCAGATGACAGGGGAGAGACCCAGTACTTC. Translating gives CASSPDDRGETQYF.

The V call is TRBV11-3, the J call TRBJ2-2; no reliable D call. The CDR3 has 14 amino acids. Germline V gives CDR1 SGHNT, CDR2 YENEEA. V dropped 5 bases and J dropped 4 bases, with 11 bases sitting between them. The CDR3: CASSLSQLTGELFF. CDR3 sequence (DNA): TGTGCCAGCAGCCTATCACAGCTCACCGGGGAGCTGTTTTTT.

This clone was seen just once. V usage is TRBV12-3 or TRBV12-4 and J usage is TRBJ2-1; D ambiguous. This CDR3 is 12 amino acids long. Trimming shortened V by 7 bases and J by 7 bases, and 11 bases separated the two germline ends. CDR3 in amino acids: CASNMVWNEQFF. The CDR3 bases are TGTGCCAGCAACATGGTCTGGAATGAGCAGTTCTTC.

Only a few counts were recorded for this clone. The rearrangement uses TRBV27 and TRBJ1-4; D is unresolved. CDR3 length equals 15 residues. The germline V and J ends were trimmed by 6 bases and 4 bases, with 15 bases remaining between them. CDR1 and CDR2 from the germline V gene are MNHEY and SMNVEV (reference sequence). The CDR3 loop reads CASRETWQLNEKLFF. The DNA of the CDR3 is TGTGCCAGCAGAGAGACTTGGCAGCTTAATGAAAAACTGTTTTTT.

The chain employs TRBV4-1 and TRBJ2-3; a weak D match, TRBD2 (6 bases). Germline values: CDR1 MGHRA, CDR2 YSYEKL. Trimming removed 4 bases at V and 1 base at J, with 12 bases between. The CDR3 extends over 15 amino acids. The CDR3 region is CASSLRPSGTDTQYF. The CDR3 region has the DNA TGCGCCAGCAGCCTAAGGCCTAGCGGCACAGATACGCAGTATTTT.

The rearrangement joins TRBV7-9 to TRBJ1-6; 9 positions agree with TRBD1. The CDR3 is 13 amino acids. Per the germline V gene, CDR1 is SEHNR and CDR2 is FQNEAQ (reference sequence). V shed 4 bases, J shed 11 bases, and the junction held 3 bases outside the gene matches. The CDR3 DNA reads as TGTGCCAGCAGCTATGGACAGGGGACACCCCTCCACTTT. Its protein is CASSYGQGTPLHF.

The chain carries TRBV9 and TRBJ1-2; D perhaps matches TRBD1 (6 bases). V was pared by 0 bases and J by 4 bases, with 16 bases between. The CDR3 extends over 16 amino acids. Germline CDR1 reads SGDLS; CDR2 reads YYNGEE. As DNA, the CDR3 is TGTGCCAGCAGCGTAGCCTCGCAGGGGTTGGGCTATGGCTACACCTTC. Its translation is CASSVASQGLGYGYTF.

The rearrangement uses TRBV9 and TRBJ2-3, with TRBD2 matching 7 bases. The CDR3 loop spans 16 amino acids. Germline V gene lookup returns CDR1 SGDLS and CDR2 YYNGEE. Unmatched junction bases numbered 10, after V lost 0 bases and J lost 6 bases. As DNA, the CDR3 is TGTGCCAGCAGCGTAGGGATCGCGGGGGTCGGTGATACGCAGTATTTT. It codes for CASSVGIAGVGDTQYF.